A selection of T cell receptor beta chains follows, all from one sample in a study of graft-versus-host responses after intestinal transplantation. Antigens of these TCRs are unknown. Libraries were prepared by immunoSEQ multiplex PCR; TCRdb keeps only in-frame clonotypes and omits some of them. Found here are tens of thousands of clones, 85% to 90% of them singletons; the top ten hold around 0.35%. The sample consisted of unstimulated CD4+ T cells sorted from spleen or lymph node cells, taken before intestinal transplant. The origin of the receptors is a human donor who received an intestinal transplant. The CDR3 runs from the conserved cysteine through the conserved F or W. A D gene is named only where the DNA matches it firmly. Not all rows give a size; the values are once, few, many and, for expanded clones, a class.

>.|TRBV2|TRBJ1-1|15|TRBD1
CASRATGTGSTEAFF
TGTGCCAGCAGGGCCACCGGGACAGGGTCCACTGAAGCTTTCTTT
>.|TRBV28|TRBJ1-2|13|.
CASKPAGSYGYTF
TGTGCCAGCAAACCCGCAGGATCCTATGGCTACACCTTC
>.|TRBV19|TRBJ1-5|16|.
CASSSVPFPSNQPQHF
TGTGCCAGTAGTTCGGTTCCGTTCCCTAGCAATCAGCCCCAGCATTTT
>.|TRBV6-5|TRBJ2-1|15|.
CASSLYRTQYNEQFF
TGTGCCAGCAGTTTATACCGGACACAATACAATGAGCAGTTCTTC
>.|TRBV7-8|TRBJ2-1|16|.
CASSLFRRGTHNEQFF
TGTGCCAGCAGCTTGTTTCGGCGTGGGACACACAATGAGCAGTTCTTC
>.|TRBV2|TRBJ2-1|17|.
CASIGYTGSRGYNEQFF
TGTGCCAGCATCGGTTATACAGGGTCCAGAGGCTACAATGAGCAGTTCTTC
>.|TRBV7-2|TRBJ1-2|14|TRBD1
CASSPADRASGYTF
TGTGCCAGCAGCCCCGCCGACAGGGCCAGTGGCTACACCTTC
>once|TRBV28|TRBJ1-5|13|.
CASLPGFNQPQHF
TGTGCCAGCCTCCCAGGGTTCAATCAGCCCCAGCATTTT
>.|TRBV9|TRBJ1-2|17|TRBD1
CASSATRGGQGAYGYTF
TGTGCCAGCAGCGCAACACGGGGGGGACAGGGGGCCTATGGCTACACCTTC
>.|TRBV28|TRBJ1-2|13|TRBD1
CASRDRGNYGYTF
TGTGCCAGCAGAGACAGGGGTAACTATGGCTACACCTTC
>few|TRBV30|TRBJ2-5|11|.
CAWTGEETQYF
TGTGCCTGGACAGGGGAAGAGACCCAGTACTTC
>.|TRBV29-1|TRBJ2-2|13|.
CSVDSREHRGAVF
TGCAGCGTTGACAGCCGGGAACACCGGGGAGCTGTTTTT
>.|TRBV6-1|TRBJ1-5|13|.
CASSESFNQPQHF
TGTGCCAGCAGTGAATCTTTCAATCAGCCCCAGCATTTT
>.|TRBV2|TRBJ2-3|13|TRBD1
CAGTGVSTDTQYF
TGTGCCGGCACAGGGGTGAGCACAGATACGCAGTATTTT
>.|TRBV28|TRBJ1-5|14|.
CASTHGRVLQPQHF
TGTGCCAGCACCCATGGCAGGGTCTTGCAGCCCCAGCATTTT
>.|TRBV5-1|TRBJ2-1|17|TRBD2
CASSSTGTSGSDNEQFF
TGCGCCAGCAGCTCAACCGGGACTAGCGGGAGCGACAATGAGCAGTTCTTC
>.|TRBV7-9|TRBJ1-4|15|.
CASSLVRGEGEKLFF
TGTGCCAGCAGCTTAGTCAGGGGCGAGGGGGAAAAACTGTTTTTT
>.|TRBV4-1|TRBJ2-3|16|TRBD2
CASSQDAGDFTDTQYF
TGCGCCAGCAGCCAAGATGCGGGGGATTTCACAGATACGCAGTATTTT
>.|TRBV15|TRBJ1-1|15|.
CATSRAYRESTEAFF
TGTGCCACCAGCAGAGCATACAGGGAGAGTACTGAAGCTTTCTTT
>.|TRBV6-5|TRBJ1-6|14|.
CASSYNRLNSPLHF
TGTGCCAGCAGTTACAACAGGCTAAATTCACCCCTCCACTTT
>.|TRBV28|TRBJ1-2|15|TRBD1
CASSLLPRTGYGYTF
TGTGCCAGCAGTCTCCTACCCCGGACAGGCTATGGCTACACCTTC
>once|TRBV7-9|TRBJ2-3|13|.
CASSVLSTDTQYF
TGTGCCAGCAGCGTCTTAAGCACAGATACGCAGTATTTT
>.|TRBV6-5|TRBJ2-7|15|TRBD2
CASRPSGASSYEQYF
TGTGCCAGCAGGCCTAGCGGGGCGAGCTCCTACGAGCAGTACTTC
>once|TRBV4-1|TRBJ1-5|15|.
CASSPGEQGNQPQHF
TGCGCCAGCAGCCCCGGAGAACAGGGAAATCAGCCCCAGCATTTT
>.|TRBV30|TRBJ2-1|13|TRBD1
CACPGQGKNEQFF
TGTGCCTGTCCGGGACAGGGGAAGAATGAGCAGTTCTTC
>.|TRBV5-8|TRBJ1-1|15|TRBD1
CASREVGRGRRDAFF
TGTGCCAGCAGGGAGGTGGGCAGGGGGCGAAGAGATGCTTTCTTT
>.|TRBV6-1|TRBJ1-6|14|TRBD1
CASRNTGANSPLHF
TGTGCCAGCAGGAATACAGGGGCCAATTCACCCCTCCACTTT
>.|TRBV28|TRBJ2-3|15|.
CATTGAGSRTDTQYF
TGTGCCACCACCGGGGCGGGGAGTCGCACAGATACGCAGTATTTT
>.|TRBV5-6|TRBJ1-1|14|.
CASSLDIAAREAFF
TGTGCCAGCAGCTTGGATATTGCAGCGAGAGAAGCTTTCTTT
>.|TRBV7-9|TRBJ1-3|12|.
CASSLEGDTIYF
TGTGCCAGCAGCTTAGAGGGGGACACCATATATTTT
>.|TRBV4-1|TRBJ1-2|14|.
CASSQEGSYYGYTF
TGCGCCAGCAGCCAAGAGGGCAGCTACTATGGCTACACCTTC
>.|TRBV27|TRBJ1-2|15|.
CASSLYKEGNYGYTF
TGTGCCAGCAGTTTATATAAGGAGGGGAACTATGGCTACACCTTC
>.|TRBV27|TRBJ2-1|16|TRBD2
CASSDGTGLAGNEQFF
TGTGCCAGCAGCGACGGGACGGGGCTAGCGGGTAATGAGCAGTTCTTC
>once|TRBV11-1|TRBJ1-4|13|TRBD1
CASSDRPYEKLFF
TGTGCCAGCTCGGACAGGCCCTATGAAAAACTGTTTTTT
>.|TRBV29-1|TRBJ2-7|15|.
CSVMFRTDYSYEQYF
TGCAGCGTTATGTTTCGTACAGACTACTCCTACGAGCAGTACTTC
>.|TRBV28|TRBJ1-2|17|TRBD1
CASSPPSEGQGDYGYTF
TGTGCCAGCAGTCCACCGTCAGAGGGACAGGGTGATTATGGCTACACCTTC
>.|TRBV28|TRBJ1-5|14|.
CASSPRQANQPQHF
TGTGCCAGCAGTCCGAGACAGGCTAATCAGCCCCAGCATTTT
>.|TRBV4-2|TRBJ2-7|15|TRBD2
CASSRTLAGGYEQYF
TGTGCCAGCAGCCGGACGCTAGCGGGAGGCTACGAGCAGTACTTC
>once|TRBV10-1|TRBJ2-2|16|TRBD2
CASSESIAGGHGELFF
TGCGCCAGCAGTGAGAGTATAGCGGGAGGACACGGGGAGCTGTTTTTT
>.|TRBV7-7|TRBJ2-5|16|.
CASRRSPRIYQETQYF
TGTGCTAGCAGACGAAGCCCCAGGATTTACCAAGAGACCCAGTACTTC
>.|TRBV7-9|TRBJ2-2|14|.
CASSLAVNTGELFF
TGTGCCAGCAGCTTGGCAGTTAACACCGGGGAGCTGTTTTTT
>.|TRBV7-9|TRBJ2-7|13|TRBD1
CASSPGQYYEQYF
TGTGCCAGCAGCCCGGGACAGTACTACGAGCAGTACTTC
>.|TRBV27|TRBJ2-7|13|.
CATFGVRANEQYF
TGTGCCACCTTTGGCGTGAGGGCCAACGAGCAGTACTTC
>once|TRBV6-1|TRBJ1-3|14|.
CASGERGSGNTIYF
TGTGCCAGCGGGGAAAGGGGTTCTGGAAACACCATATATTTT
>once|TRBV30|TRBJ1-2|20|TRBD1
CAWNRSPGGTGDLNNYGYTF
TGTGCCTGGAACAGGAGCCCGGGGGGGACAGGGGATTTAAATAACTATGGCTACACCTTC
>.|TRBV7-2|TRBJ2-1|15|TRBD2
CASSFTSGRDNEQFF
TGTGCCAGCAGCTTTACTAGCGGGAGGGACAATGAGCAGTTCTTC
>.|TRBV27|TRBJ2-7|15|TRBD2
CASSLAGGLPYEQYF
TGTGCCAGCAGTTTAGCGGGGGGGCTTCCCTACGAGCAGTACTTC
>.|TRBV27|TRBJ1-1|15|.
CASSQQVHGVGEAFF
TGTGCCAGCAGTCAACAAGTACACGGGGTTGGTGAAGCTTTCTTT
>.|TRBV25-1|TRBJ2-2|15|TRBD2
CASSQSGGVGGELFF
TGTGCCAGCAGTCAGAGCGGGGGGGTCGGCGGGGAGCTGTTTTTT